Here is one T cell receptor (beta chain) with its context. Participants spanned ages roughly 18 to 90 years and resided in 20 to 30 US areas. These data are taken from a study of blood T cell repertoires in COVID-19. Repertoires were generated with immunoSEQ multiplex PCR, while TCRdb's copy carries only in-frame clones and drops some. Of a few hundred thousand clones listed, approximately 83% are singletons. Sequenced material: PBMCs or T cells enriched from blood (not recorded which). The receptor was derived from a young man who had recovered from COVID-19.

In DNA form, the CDR3 reads TGTGCCATCAGTGGCGGGACTAATGAAAAACTGTTTTTT. Its protein product is CAISGGTNEKLFF. This sequence joins TRBV10-3 and TRBJ1-4; D unresolved. The CDR3 length is 13 residues. Deletions cut 4 bases from V and 2 bases from J, with 5 bases between. Germline V lookup: CDR1 ENHRY, CDR2 SYGVKD.